This TCR beta chain was found in a study of CD8 T cells in Susac syndrome. The germline V and J ends were trimmed by 0 bases and 7 bases, with 6 bases remaining between them. In germline, CDR1 is DFQATT, CDR2 SNEGSKA (reference sequence). The CDR3 covers 11 residues. RNA in amounts of roughly 0.5 to 1 ug was reverse transcribed with random hexamers. TCRdb independently ran MiXCR on the immunoSEQ multiplex PCR reads; one entry per CDR3 protein. The sample includes roughly 120,000 distinct CDR3 sequences, around 95% of them seen just once. The sequenced target, TCR beta, came from blood CD8+ and CD4+ T cells.

The V and J genes are TRBV20-1 and TRBJ2-5; possible D gene TRBD2, 5 bases. Sequences were obtained from CD4+ T cells from PBMCs. This TCR was sampled from a human donor in good health. CDR3 sequence: CSARDAGTQYF. CDR3 in DNA: TGCAGTGCTAGAGATGCGGGGACCCAGTACTTC.